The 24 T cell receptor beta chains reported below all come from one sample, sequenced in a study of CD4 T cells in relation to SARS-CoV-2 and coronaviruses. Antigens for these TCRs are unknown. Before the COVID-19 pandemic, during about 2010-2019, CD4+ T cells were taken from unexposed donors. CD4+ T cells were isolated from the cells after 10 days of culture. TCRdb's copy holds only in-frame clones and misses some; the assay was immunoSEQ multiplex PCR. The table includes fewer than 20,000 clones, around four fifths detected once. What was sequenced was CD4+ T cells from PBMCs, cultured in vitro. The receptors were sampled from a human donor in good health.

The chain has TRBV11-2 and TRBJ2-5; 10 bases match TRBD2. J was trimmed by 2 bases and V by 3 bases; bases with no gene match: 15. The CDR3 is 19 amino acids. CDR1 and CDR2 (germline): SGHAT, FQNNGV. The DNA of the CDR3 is TGTGCCAGCAGCTTTAACGGGGTACTAGCGGGAAGACTTCAAGAGACCCAGTACTTC. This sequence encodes CASSFNGVLAGRLQETQYF.

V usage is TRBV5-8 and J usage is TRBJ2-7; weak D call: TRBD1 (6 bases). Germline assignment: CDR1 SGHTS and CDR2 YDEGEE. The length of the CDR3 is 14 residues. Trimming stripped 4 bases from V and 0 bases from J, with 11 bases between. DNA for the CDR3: TGTGCCAGCAGCCCTACAGGGCCCTCCTACGAGCAGTACTTC. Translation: CASSPTGPSYEQYF.

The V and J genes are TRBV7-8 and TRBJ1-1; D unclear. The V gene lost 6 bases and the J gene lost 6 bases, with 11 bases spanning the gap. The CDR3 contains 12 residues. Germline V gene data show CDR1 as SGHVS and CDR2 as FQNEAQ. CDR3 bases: TGTGCCAGCAGATCACGGGTCTCTGAAGCTTTCTTT. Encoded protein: CASRSRVSEAFF.

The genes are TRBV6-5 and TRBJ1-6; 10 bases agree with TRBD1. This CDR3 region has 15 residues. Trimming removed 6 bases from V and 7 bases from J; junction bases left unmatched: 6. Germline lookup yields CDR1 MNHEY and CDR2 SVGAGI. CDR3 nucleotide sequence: TGTGCCAGCAGCATGGGACAGGGGAAGAATTCACCCCTCCACTTT. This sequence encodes CASSMGQGKNSPLHF.

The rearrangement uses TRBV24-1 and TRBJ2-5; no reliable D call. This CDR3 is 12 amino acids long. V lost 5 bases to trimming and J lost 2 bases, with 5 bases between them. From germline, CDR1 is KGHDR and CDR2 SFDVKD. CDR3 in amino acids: CATSGGQETQYF. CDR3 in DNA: TGTGCCACCAGTGGGGGTCAAGAGACCCAGTACTTC.

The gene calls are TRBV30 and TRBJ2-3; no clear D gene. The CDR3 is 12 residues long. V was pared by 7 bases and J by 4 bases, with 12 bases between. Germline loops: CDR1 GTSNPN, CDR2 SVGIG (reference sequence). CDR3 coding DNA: TGTGCCTCGGAGTCTGGGTCAGATACGCAGTATTTT. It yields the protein CASESGSDTQYF.

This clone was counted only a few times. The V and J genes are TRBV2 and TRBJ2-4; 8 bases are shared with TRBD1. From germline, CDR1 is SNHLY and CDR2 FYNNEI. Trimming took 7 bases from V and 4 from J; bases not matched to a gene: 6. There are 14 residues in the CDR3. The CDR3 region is CASNQGAGKNIQYF. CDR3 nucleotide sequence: TGTGCCAGCAATCAGGGGGCGGGGAAAAACATTCAGTACTTC.

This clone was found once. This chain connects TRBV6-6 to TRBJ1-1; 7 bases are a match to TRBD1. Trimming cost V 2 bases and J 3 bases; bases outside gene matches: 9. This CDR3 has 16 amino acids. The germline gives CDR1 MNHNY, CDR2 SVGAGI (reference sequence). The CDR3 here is CASSYGTGAIDTEAFF. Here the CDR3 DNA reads TGTGCCAGCAGTTACGGAACAGGGGCTATTGACACTGAAGCTTTCTTT.

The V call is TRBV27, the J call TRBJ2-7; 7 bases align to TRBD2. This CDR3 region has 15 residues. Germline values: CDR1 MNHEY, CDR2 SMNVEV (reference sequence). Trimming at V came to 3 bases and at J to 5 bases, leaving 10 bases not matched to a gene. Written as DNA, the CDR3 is TGTGCCAGCAGTTTGTGGGGGGGGTCTGAGGACGAGCAGTACTTC. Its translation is CASSLWGGSEDEQYF.

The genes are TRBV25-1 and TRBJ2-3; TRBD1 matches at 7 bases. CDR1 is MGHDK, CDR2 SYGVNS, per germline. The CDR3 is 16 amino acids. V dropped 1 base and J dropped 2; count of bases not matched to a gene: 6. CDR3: CASSEFSGTDTDTQYF. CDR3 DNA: TGTGCCAGCAGTGAATTTTCTGGGACAGACACAGATACGCAGTATTTT.

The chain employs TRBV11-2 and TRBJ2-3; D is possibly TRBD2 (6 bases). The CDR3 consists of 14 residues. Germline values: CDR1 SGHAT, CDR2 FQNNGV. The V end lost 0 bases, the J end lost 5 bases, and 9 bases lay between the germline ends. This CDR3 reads CASSLEEGLDTQYF. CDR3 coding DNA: TGTGCCAGCAGCTTAGAGGAGGGGTTAGATACGCAGTATTTT.

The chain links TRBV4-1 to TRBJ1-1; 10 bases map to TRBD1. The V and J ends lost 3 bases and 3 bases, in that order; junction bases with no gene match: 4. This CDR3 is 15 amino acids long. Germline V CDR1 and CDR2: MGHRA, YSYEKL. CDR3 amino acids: CASSQYGTGDTEAFF. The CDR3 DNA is TGCGCCAGCAGCCAGTACGGGACAGGGGACACTGAAGCTTTCTTT.

DNA of the CDR3: TGTGCCAGCAGGCAAGGGGGGTTGGGGTCCTCTACGCAGTATTTT. Translation gives CASRQGGLGSSTQYF. The rearrangement links TRBV6-6 to TRBJ2-3; D could derive from TRBD1 or TRBD2 (6 bases each). The V and J ends lost 6 bases and 8 bases respectively, with 21 bases between them. The CDR3 runs 15 residues. Germline V gives CDR1 MNHNY, CDR2 SVGAGI (reference sequence).

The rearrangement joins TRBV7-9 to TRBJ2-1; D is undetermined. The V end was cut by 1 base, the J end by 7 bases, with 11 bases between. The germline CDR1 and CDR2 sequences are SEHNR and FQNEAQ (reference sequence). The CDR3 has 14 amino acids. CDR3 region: CASSLGQAWNEQFF. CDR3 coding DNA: TGTGCCAGCAGCTTAGGGCAGGCTTGGAATGAGCAGTTCTTC.

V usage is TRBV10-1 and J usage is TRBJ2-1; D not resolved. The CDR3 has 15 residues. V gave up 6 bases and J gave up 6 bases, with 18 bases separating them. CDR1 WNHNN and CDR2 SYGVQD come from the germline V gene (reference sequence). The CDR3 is CASSNPSIPPNEQFF. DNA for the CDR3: TGCGCCAGCAGCAATCCCAGCATCCCTCCCAATGAGCAGTTCTTC.

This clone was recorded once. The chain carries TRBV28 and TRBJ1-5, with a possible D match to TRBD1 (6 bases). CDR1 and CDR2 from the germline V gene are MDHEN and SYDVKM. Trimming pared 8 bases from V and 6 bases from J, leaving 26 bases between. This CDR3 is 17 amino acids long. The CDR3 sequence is CASLKGGGWPFFQPQHF. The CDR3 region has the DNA TGTGCCAGCCTCAAGGGAGGGGGGTGGCCTTTTTTTCAGCCCCAGCATTTT.

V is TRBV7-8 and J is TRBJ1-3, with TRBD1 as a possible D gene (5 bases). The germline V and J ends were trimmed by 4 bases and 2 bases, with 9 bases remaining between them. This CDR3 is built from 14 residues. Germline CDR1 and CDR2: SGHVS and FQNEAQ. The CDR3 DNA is TGTGCCAGCAGCTCGGGACCCACTGGAAACACCATATATTTT. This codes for CASSSGPTGNTIYF.

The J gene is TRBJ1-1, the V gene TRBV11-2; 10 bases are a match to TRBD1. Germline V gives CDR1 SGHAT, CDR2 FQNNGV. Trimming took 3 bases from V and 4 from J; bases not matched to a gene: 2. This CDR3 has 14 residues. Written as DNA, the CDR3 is TGTGCCAGCAGCTTGGGACAGGGGTCCACTGAAGCTTTCTTT. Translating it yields CASSLGQGSTEAFF.

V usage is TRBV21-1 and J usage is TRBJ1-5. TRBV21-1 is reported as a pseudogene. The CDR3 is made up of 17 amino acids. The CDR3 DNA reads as TGTGCCAGCAGCAAAGTTGCGAGGTCTCGGGAGAATCAGCCCCAGCATTTT. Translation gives CASSKVARSRENQPQHF.

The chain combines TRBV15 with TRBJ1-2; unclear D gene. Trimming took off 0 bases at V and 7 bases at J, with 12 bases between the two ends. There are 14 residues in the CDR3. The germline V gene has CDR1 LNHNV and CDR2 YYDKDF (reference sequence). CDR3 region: CATSRDQTRGGYTF. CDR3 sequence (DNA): TGTGCCACCAGCAGAGATCAAACAAGAGGTGGCTACACCTTC.

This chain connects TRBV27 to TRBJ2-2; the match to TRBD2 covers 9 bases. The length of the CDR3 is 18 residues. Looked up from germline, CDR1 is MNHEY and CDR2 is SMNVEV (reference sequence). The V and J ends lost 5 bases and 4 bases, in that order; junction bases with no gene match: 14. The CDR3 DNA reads TGTGCCAGCAGTCCCGGGGTAGCGGGAGTCTCTGTCACCGGGGAGCTGTTTTTT. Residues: CASSPGVAGVSVTGELFF.

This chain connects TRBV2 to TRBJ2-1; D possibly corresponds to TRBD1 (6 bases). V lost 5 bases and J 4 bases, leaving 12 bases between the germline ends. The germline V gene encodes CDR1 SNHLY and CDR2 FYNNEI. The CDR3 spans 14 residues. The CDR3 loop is CASSNRVLYNEQFF. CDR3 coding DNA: TGTGCCAGCAGTAACAGGGTCCTTTACAATGAGCAGTTCTTC.

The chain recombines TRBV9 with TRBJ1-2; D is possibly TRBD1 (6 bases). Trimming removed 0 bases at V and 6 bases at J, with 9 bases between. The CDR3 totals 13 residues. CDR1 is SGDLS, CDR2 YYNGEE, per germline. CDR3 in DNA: TGTGCCAGCAGCGTAGCCGGGGGCGATGGCTACACCTTC. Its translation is CASSVAGGDGYTF. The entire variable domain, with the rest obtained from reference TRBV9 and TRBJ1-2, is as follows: DSGVTQTPKHLITATGQRVTLRCSPRSGDLSVYWYQQSLDQGLQFLIQYYNGEERAKGNILERFSAQQFPDLHSELNLSSLELGDSALYFCASSVAGGDGYTFGSGTRLTVV.

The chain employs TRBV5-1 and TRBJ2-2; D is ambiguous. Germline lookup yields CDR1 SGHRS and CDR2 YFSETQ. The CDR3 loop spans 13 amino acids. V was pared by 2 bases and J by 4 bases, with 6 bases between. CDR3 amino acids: CASSFIPTGELFF. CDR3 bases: TGCGCCAGCAGCTTCATTCCCACCGGGGAGCTGTTTTTT.